Following are 5 T cell receptor beta chains from one sample sequenced in a study of T cell changes during pregnancy in multiple sclerosis. Some clones are missing from TCRdb's copy, which holds only in-frame ones; the method was immunoSEQ multiplex PCR. The sample lists 75,000 to 80,000 clones; around 93% were seen once. This material consisted of peripheral blood, taken after pregnancy. These receptors were obtained from a female donor in good health, enrolled as a control in a pregnancy study.

This chain links TRBV4-2 with TRBJ2-7, with 7 bases lining up with TRBD1. The CDR3 extends over 14 amino acids. In germline, CDR1 is LGHNA, CDR2 YNFKEQ. V lost 1 base and J lost 4; bases outside the gene matches: 4. CDR3 DNA sequence: TGTGCCAGCAGCCAAGGACAGGGAGCATACGAGCAGTACTTC. Translating gives CASSQGQGAYEQYF.

This clone was detected only once. The chain uses TRBV5-1 and TRBJ2-7; 9 nucleotides agree with TRBD2. The CDR3 runs to 15 residues. V was clipped by 4 bases and J by 5 bases; unmatched bases: 10. The V gene's germline CDR1 is SGHRS and CDR2 YFSETQ. CDR3 in amino acids: CASSLSGTSFHEQYF. DNA of the CDR3: TGCGCCAGCAGCCTCTCCGGGACTAGCTTTCACGAGCAGTACTTC.

This sequence joins TRBV15 and TRBJ2-5; 8 bases are shared with TRBD2. The CDR3 extends over 14 amino acids. Germline V CDR1 and CDR2: LNHNV, YYDKDF (reference sequence). V was clipped by 5 bases and J by 7 bases; unmatched bases: 9. CDR3 DNA sequence: TGTGCCACCAGCGGCGGGACTAGACGTGGGACCCAGTACTTC. Its protein product is CATSGGTRRGTQYF.

J is TRBJ1-2 and V is TRBV28; D might be TRBD1 (5 bases). The CDR3 runs 17 residues. Looked up from germline, CDR1 is MDHEN and CDR2 is SYDVKM. V shed 6 bases and J shed 2 bases, with 22 bases lying between them. CDR3 sequence reads: CASSIPWGTTENYGYTF. The CDR3 nucleotides read TGTGCCAGCAGCATCCCATGGGGCACGACAGAGAACTATGGCTACACCTTC.

The chain employs TRBV16 and TRBJ2-7; possibly TRBD2 for D (6 bases). Trimming took off 4 bases at V and 0 bases at J, with 13 bases between the two ends. Per the germline V gene, CDR1 is KGHSY and CDR2 is FQNENV. The CDR3 contains 15 residues. CDR3: CASSPRGEPSYEQYF. CDR3 nucleotides: TGTGCCAGCAGCCCTCGCGGGGAGCCCTCCTACGAGCAGTACTTC.